This T cell receptor beta chain was captured in a study of OX40 agonist ivuxolimab in advanced cancers. At the level of the whole study: Ivuxolimab was an agonistic, fully human IgG2 monoclonal antibody directed against OX40 (CD134), a costimulatory receptor. Intravenous ivuxolimab was administered to patients every 2 weeks at six dose levels: 0.01, 0.1, 0.3, 1.5, 3 and 10 mg/kg. Among the roughly 50 dose-escalation patients, approximately 20 had hepatocellular carcinoma, 15 or so melanoma, 9 renal cell carcinoma and 9 head and neck cancer. In the dose-escalation cohort, approximately 83% of patients were male, and the mean age was roughly 56 years with a range of roughly 23 to 90. Prior anti-PD-1, anti-PD-L1 or anti-CTLA-4 therapy was permitted, and about two fifths of dose-escalation patients had received checkpoint inhibitors. Partial responses occurred in three dose-escalation patients: two with cutaneous melanoma and one with hepatocellular carcinoma. Peripheral TCRbeta sequencing was intended to test whether TCR sequence diversity was altered and clonal T-cell expansion was caused by ivuxolimab. The paper describes the monotherapy dose-escalation part (N of about 54 patients) of the phase I trial of ivuxolimab. What the work shows at the level of the full study, not this receptor alone: At doses from 0.1 to 3.0 mg/kg, clonal expansion was seen in both CD4+ and CD8+ blood T cells between baseline and week 6. Low levels of normalized T-cell clonal expansion were also seen in some patients who did not respond. After ivuxolimab, more expanded clones were found on average in CD8+ T cells than in CD4+ T cells. The antigen specificity of the clonally expanded peripheral T cells was not determined. In the 0.1-3.0 mg/kg groups, partial responders had among the lowest normalized peripheral clonal expansion, particularly in CD8+ T cells.

The trial excluded patients who had a history of autoimmune disease or were on systemic immunosuppression. Peripheral blood for TCR sequencing was collected from all dose cohorts at baseline, on cycle 4 day 1, and on cycle 7 day 1. The samples were drawn from a first-in-human, open-label, multicenter phase I dose-escalation trial of ivuxolimab. Adults with locally advanced or metastatic head and neck squamous cell, hepatocellular, melanoma or renal cell carcinoma were enrolled in the trial. Before TCR sequencing, CD4+ T cells and CD8+ T cells were sorted from peripheral blood as separate populations. To sequence the TCRbeta CDR3 region, genomic DNA was isolated from the sorted cells. The immunoSEQ Assay was used to sequence the TCRbeta CDR3 regions. TCRdb holds this immuneACCESS table with in-frame rearrangements only. Some clones are missing; in checked studies, unresolved V genes explain under half, and the rest has no known cause. For this sample the table gives about 150,000 clones, of which roughly 92% were detected only once. Clones ranked in the top ten supply around 0.33% of the sample.

Notes on this clone: This receptor's antigen is unknown. Base qualities are not at hand, and no much larger clone is one base apart.

This clonotype was sampled from an adult with an advanced solid tumor such as melanoma, head and neck, liver or kidney cancer. The sequenced sample was CD4+ or CD8+ T cells sorted from blood, obtained in a trial of the OX40 agonist ivuxolimab.

In nucleotide form, the sequence is TGTGCCAGCAGTGAAAGTCCATTTAACTCTGGAAACACCATATATTTT. Protein translation: CASSESPFNSGNTIYF. Recombination joined TRBV6-1 with TRBJ1-3; the D gene lacks a confident call. CDR3 length: 16 amino acids, cysteine to phenylalanine. Only the CDR3 DNA is retained, 48 bases long and in frame from the first base. V loses 2 bases of germline sequence and J loses 0 bases, and the interval between the two ends is 11 bases. The germline V gene provides CDR1 MNHNS and CDR2 SASEGT.